The present entry profiles one TCR beta chain with its context. This sample is drawn from a study of PD-L1 blockade in urothelial cancer. In the study overall: Investigators checked blood 3 weeks (second dose) and 6 weeks after treatment start. A median around 150,000 T cells were found in blood samples.

Clones were sequenced by immunoSEQ multiplex PCR, and TCRdb holds only the in-frame ones, with some missing. The sample records nearly 45,000 clones, roughly 86% being singletons. Specified time point: peripheral blood 6 weeks after treatment start. From germline, CDR1 is SGHDT and CDR2 YYEEEE. The length of the CDR3 is 13 residues. V shed 0 bases and J shed 2 bases, with 5 bases lying between them. The chain has TRBV5-6 and TRBJ1-2; no firm D call. This TCR came from a man aged 60-69 years with urothelial cancer. The specimen was PBMCs, collected around atezolizumab (anti-PD-L1) treatment. The CDR3, as DNA: TGTGCCAGCAGCTTGGAACAGAACTATGGCTACACCTTC. Its translation: CASSLEQNYGYTF.